Listed here are 2 T cell receptor beta chains from one sample, sequenced in a study of blood T cell repertoires in COVID-19. The data were produced by immunoSEQ multiplex PCR, yet TCRdb's version contains in-frame clones alone and is incomplete. Counted here are 100,000 or so clones, about 92% occurring once; the ten biggest clones make up around 6%. The sequencing input was peripheral blood. These receptors were obtained from a man aged 50 or older with active COVID-19.

The chain is built from TRBV29-1 and TRBJ1-1; TRBD1 matches 7 bases. This CDR3 spans 12 amino acids. Unmatched junction bases numbered 7, after V lost 7 bases and J lost 5 bases. The germline gives CDR1 SQVTM, CDR2 ANQGSEA. The CDR3, as DNA: TGCAGCGGGGGAGGGGGCATGACTGAAGCTTTCTTT. It codes for CSGGGGMTEAFF.

The chain uses TRBV6-5 and TRBJ1-1; a weak D match, TRBD1 (6 bases). The length of the CDR3 is 15 residues. The V end was cut by 2 bases, the J end by 1 base, with 11 bases between. The germline gives CDR1 MNHEY, CDR2 SVGAGI. CDR3 protein: CASSYERGQNTEAFF. The CDR3 DNA sequence: TGTGCCAGCAGTTACGAACGGGGACAGAACACTGAAGCTTTCTTT.